This record concerns one T cell receptor beta chain sequence. This sample is drawn from a study of blood T cell repertoires in COVID-19. As for the study in general: PBMCs, B-cell-depleted T cells, or T cells were the source of the cDNA or gDNA that made up the material.

Study processing details: Amplifying reference gene primers gave estimates of nucleated cell counts. Method: immunoSEQ multiplex PCR; TCRdb's copy keeps in-frame clones and lacks some. Clone size and the V and J calls come from that table; the DNA yielded D and trimming. Among 65,000 or so clones listed, about nine tenths were seen once. The CDR3 extends over 13 amino acids. The germline V gene has CDR1 MNHEY and CDR2 SVGAGI. V was shortened by 5 bases and J by 10 bases, with 15 bases between the two germline ends. The V call is TRBV6-5, the J call TRBJ2-1; perhaps TRBD2 as D (5 bases). The sequence came from a man aged 45-65 years with active COVID-19. Sample: peripheral blood. The CDR3 here is CASSRYEGWEQFF. Here the CDR3 DNA reads TGTGCCAGCAGTAGGTACGAGGGTTGGGAGCAGTTCTTC.